This TCR beta chain was identified in a study of neurological immune-mediated disorders. The making of cDNA relied on 5'RACE with 10-nucleotide random UMIs. The output of every sequencing run, over 190 million TCR-beta sequences, came from 15-18 subjects. From the 5' RACE reads, TCRdb called clonotypes with MiXCR, one entry per CDR3 protein. The sample shows about 66,000 distinct CDR3 sequences, 4% to 6% of them seen only once. CDR1 and CDR2 (germline): MGHDK, SYGVNS. There are 14 residues in the CDR3. The J segment lost 6 bases and the V segment lost 6 bases, leaving 6 bases of the junction unmatched. This clonotype was picked up many times.

The sequencing sample was made of PBMCs. The receptor comes from a woman aged 30 to 39 with multiple sclerosis. J is TRBJ1-4 and V is TRBV25-1; TRBD1 aligns across 8 bases. CDR3 DNA sequence: TGTGCCAGCAGCTCGGACAGGGTCTATGAAAAACTGTTTTTT. Residues: CASSSDRVYEKLFF.